This T cell receptor delta chain emerged from a study of Vδ1+ human thymocytes. Regarding the study as a whole: In the thymus, TRG and TRD repertoires looked highly polyclonal with Gaussian CDR3 lengths. Unlike peripheral blood Vdelta1+ controls, thymic delta-chain sequences included approximately 20% Vdelta2 and few Vdelta3. Unexpected Vdelta2 sequences could cause misinterpretation of bulk repertoire data.

The template was reverse-transcribed extracted RNA. Multiplex PCR used pooled V-gene forward primers and a constant-region reverse primer to amplify CDR3s. TCRdb re-called the multiplex PCR reads using CATT. This table holds around 23,000 delta-chain clones, 7.4% found once. This CDR3 contains 18 residues. Of note for this clone: Antigen: not known.

Although no V gene was called, TRDJ1 is the J gene; the D call of TRDD3 is as the table states it, not checked on the DNA. The sequencing input was Vdelta1+ gamma-delta thymocytes from the thymus. Regarding subset: FACS-sorted CD3+ TCRalphabeta- TCRVdelta1+ TCRVdelta2- thymocytes. This TCR came from a girl under two years old who had congenital heart surgery. DNA of the CDR3: TGTGCTCTTGGGGACCGCAATCCTGTGGGGGATACCCTGATTAAACTCATCTTT. Amino acid sequence: CALGDRNPVGDTLIKLIF.